This T cell receptor beta chain was found in a study of T cell responses to AZD1222 COVID-19 vaccine. General study points: At baseline, just a handful of AZD1222 recipients tested seropositive.

Germline values: CDR1 SQVTM, CDR2 ANQGSEA. This CDR3 comprises 13 residues. The ends were cut back, 2 bases at V and 3 bases at J, with 11 bases in the middle. In this sample, this clone turned up once. Its antigen is undetermined. This table comes from immunoSEQ multiplex PCR, and its TCRdb copy is limited to in-frame clones, with some not included. Of 150,000 to 200,000 clones detected, just under 90% appear once; the ten largest clones hold roughly 6%. Sequences were derived from peripheral blood, sampled on day 0 of AZD1222 vaccination. This rearrangement joins TRBV29-1 to TRBJ2-7; a weak D match, TRBD2 (6 bases). This sequence was found in an adult in good health. CDR3 sequence reads: CSVERGKGYEQYF. The CDR3 nucleotides read TGCAGCGTTGAACGCGGGAAAGGCTACGAGCAGTACTTC.